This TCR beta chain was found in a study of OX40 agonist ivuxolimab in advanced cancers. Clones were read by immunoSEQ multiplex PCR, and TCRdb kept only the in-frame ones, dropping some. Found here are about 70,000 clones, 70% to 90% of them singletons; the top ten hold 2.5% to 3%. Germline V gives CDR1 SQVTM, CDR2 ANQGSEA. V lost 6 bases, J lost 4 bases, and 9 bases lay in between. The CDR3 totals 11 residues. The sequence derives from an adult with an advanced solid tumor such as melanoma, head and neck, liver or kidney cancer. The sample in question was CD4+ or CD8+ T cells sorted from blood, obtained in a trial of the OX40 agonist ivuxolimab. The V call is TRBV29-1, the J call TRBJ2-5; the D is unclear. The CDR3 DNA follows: TGCAGCGTCCAGAAAGGAGAGACCCAGTACTTC. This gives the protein CSVQKGETQYF.